This passage covers 19 T cell receptor beta chains from one sample sequenced in a study of CD8+CD57+ T cells in acquired aplastic anemia. Patients picked for sequencing had shown CD8+CD57+ cell expansion detected by flow cytometry. Genomic DNA, serving as template, underwent TCR beta VDJ and CDR3 profiling. A single record per CDR3 protein comes from TCRdb applying MiXCR to the reads. This table has roughly 98,000 distinct CDR3 sequences, around two thirds appearing once. The sample consisted of sorted CD4+, CD8+, or CD8+CD57+ T cells (not recorded which) from PBMCs. These receptors came from a human donor with aplastic anemia.

This clonotype was observed a handful of times. The J gene is TRBJ1-1, the V gene TRBV9, with TRBD1 as a possible D gene (6 bases). This CDR3 contains 13 residues. Germline V gene data show CDR1 as SGDLS and CDR2 as YYNGEE. V was trimmed by 1 base and J by 5 bases, leaving 9 bases between them. CDR3 protein: CASSVQRGTEAFF. DNA for the CDR3: TGTGCCAGCAGCGTACAAAGGGGGACTGAAGCTTTCTTT.

V and J are TRBV19 and TRBJ1-2; 9 bases agree with TRBD1. CDR1 and CDR2 from the germline V gene are LNHDA and SQIVND (reference sequence). The CDR3 has 14 residues. Trimming at V came to 6 bases and at J to 4 bases, leaving 6 bases not matched to a gene. This CDR3 is CASRAGTGTYGYTF. Written as DNA, the CDR3 is TGTGCCAGTAGGGCCGGGACAGGGACCTATGGCTACACCTTC.

The CDR3 sequence is CARGPGAFSYEQYF. CDR3 sequence (DNA): TGTGCCAGGGGTCCGGGGGCCTTCTCCTACGAGCAGTACTTC. This chain uses TRBV2 with TRBJ2-7, with D possibly called TRBD1 or TRBD2 (6 bases each). The CDR3 runs 14 residues. Germline CDR1 reads SNHLY; CDR2 reads FYNNEI. Trimming removed 9 bases from V and 0 bases from J, with 15 bases in between.

The chain combines TRBV29-1 with TRBJ2-1; no firm D call. The CDR3 has 13 residues. V was trimmed by 5 bases and J by 2 bases, leaving 10 bases between them. Per the germline V gene, CDR1 is SQVTM and CDR2 is ANQGSEA. The CDR3 spells CSVRSATYNEQFF. Written as DNA, the CDR3 is TGCAGCGTTAGGAGCGCTACCTACAATGAGCAGTTCTTC.

The chain is built from TRBV11-1 and TRBJ1-6; D remains unclear. The V and J ends lost 1 base and 0 bases respectively, with 7 bases between them. This CDR3 region has 16 residues. Germline V gives CDR1 SGHAT, CDR2 FQDESV (reference sequence). The CDR3 sequence is CASSLVGISYNSPLHF. Written as DNA, the CDR3 is TGTGCCAGCAGCTTAGTCGGGATCTCCTATAATTCACCCCTCCACTTT.

In its sample, this clonotype ranks as medium-sized. The chain employs TRBV20-1 and TRBJ1-2, with a weak D call TRBD1 (6 bases). Per germline, CDR1 DFQATT and CDR2 SNEGSKA (reference sequence). The CDR3 covers 15 residues. V dropped 0 bases and J dropped 3 bases, with 14 bases sitting between them. CDR3 sequence (DNA): TGCAGTGCTAGAGATGACGGGACATGGGACTATGGCTACACCTTC. Translation: CSARDDGTWDYGYTF.

This chain connects TRBV12-3 or TRBV12-4 to TRBJ2-2, with a possible D match to TRBD2 (6 bases). CDR3 size: 15 residues. Trimming left V 4 bases short and J 4 bases short, with 13 bases between. CDR3 in amino acids: CASSSLDGGTGELFF. The CDR3 DNA follows: TGTGCCAGCAGTTCCCTGGACGGGGGCACCGGGGAGCTGTTTTTT.

This clonotype came up a few times. The genes are TRBV24-1 and TRBJ2-1; 7 bases line up with TRBD2. Germline CDR1 KGHDR, CDR2 SFDVKD. CDR3 length: 12 amino acids. The V and J ends lost 8 bases and 7 bases, in that order; junction bases with no gene match: 4. Written as DNA, the CDR3 is TGTGCCACCACTGGACTAGGGAATGAGCAGTTCTTC. Translation gives CATTGLGNEQFF.

J is TRBJ2-7 and V is TRBV5-5; D possibly corresponds to TRBD1 (7 bases). V dropped 3 bases and J dropped 4 bases, with 17 bases sitting between them. The germline CDR1 and CDR2 sequences are SGHKS and YYEKEE (reference sequence). The CDR3 spans 15 residues. The CDR3 loop reads CASSSWRTGLYEQYF. The CDR3, as DNA: TGTGCCAGCAGCTCGTGGAGGACAGGACTATACGAGCAGTACTTC.

In regard to this clonotype: An end of the junction differs from the germline gene, which may be a read error. The chain links TRBV20-1 to TRBJ1-1; 9 nucleotides match TRBD1. The germline gives CDR1 DFQATT, CDR2 SNEGSKA (reference sequence). CDR3 length: 17 amino acids. CDR3 sequence (DNA): TGCAGTGCCAGAGACTACCCCGGGACAGGGTGGAACACTGAAGCTTTCTTT. It translates to CSARDYPGTGWNTEAFF.

CDR3 sequence reads: CSLPRNTEAFF. The CDR3 nucleotides are TGCAGCCTCCCGAGGAACACTGAAGCTTTCTTT. This sequence joins TRBV20-1 and TRBJ1-1; no firm D call. CDR3 size: 11 residues. Looked up from germline, CDR1 is DFQATT and CDR2 is SNEGSKA (reference sequence).

V usage is TRBV29-1 and J usage is TRBJ1-1; 9 bases align to TRBD1. The CDR3 consists of 17 residues. Germline lookup yields CDR1 SQVTM and CDR2 ANQGSEA. CDR3 loop: CIGTGRVIRGGNTEAFF. The CDR3 DNA is TGCATCGGGACAGGGCGGGTAATCCGCGGAGGGAACACTGAAGCTTTCTTT.

The sample holds a few counts of this clonotype. J is TRBJ2-2 and V is TRBV10-3; the D is unclear. Trimming pared 8 bases from V and 1 base from J, leaving 14 bases between. Germline values: CDR1 ENHRY, CDR2 SYGVKD. The CDR3 extends over 15 amino acids. This CDR3 is CAIASVPGNTGELFF. DNA for the CDR3: TGTGCCATCGCTTCGGTCCCCGGGAACACCGGGGAGCTGTTTTTT.

V is TRBV29-1 and J is TRBJ2-6; D is ambiguous. The CDR3 has 15 residues. Between the trimmed V and J ends, which lost 2 bases and 4 bases, there was a span of 12 bases. Germline CDR1 SQVTM, CDR2 ANQGSEA. The CDR3 nucleotides are TGCAGCGTTGAAAGCCGCAAGGACGGGGCCAACGTCCTGACTTTC. It translates to CSVESRKDGANVLTF.

The rearrangement uses TRBV6-2 or TRBV6-3 and TRBJ2-3; TRBD2 agrees at 9 bases. The germline gives CDR1 MNHEY, CDR2 SVGEGT. V trimming: 6 bases; J trimming: 6 bases; junction bases outside the gene matches: 10. CDR3 length equals 15 residues. The DNA for the CDR3 is TGTGCCAGCAGCCCTCAGCGGGGGGAGGCGGATACGCAGTATTTT. This sequence encodes CASSPQRGEADTQYF.

The chain joins TRBV10-2 to TRBJ1-1; weak D call: TRBD1 (5 bases). V gave up 4 bases and J gave up 3 bases, with 12 bases separating them. CDR3 length: 14 residues. Germline V gene lookup returns CDR1 WSHSY and CDR2 SAAADI. The CDR3 sequence is CASSVWGRDTEAFF. CDR3 nucleotides: TGCGCCAGCAGTGTCTGGGGCAGGGACACTGAAGCTTTCTTT.

The chain employs TRBV20-1 and TRBJ2-7; 8 nucleotides agree with TRBD1. The germline V gene encodes CDR1 DFQATT and CDR2 SNEGSKA (reference sequence). The CDR3 is 12 amino acids. Trimming at V came to 5 bases and at J to 6 bases, leaving 6 bases not matched to a gene. The chain's CDR3 is CSAADRGGEQYF. CDR3 nucleotide sequence: TGCAGTGCTGCAGACAGGGGAGGCGAGCAGTACTTC.

The V call is TRBV2, the J call TRBJ1-4; maybe TRBD1 (5 bases). Germline CDR1 is SNHLY and CDR2 is FYNNEI. The V and J ends lost 7 bases and 2 bases respectively, with 11 bases between them. The CDR3 extends over 14 amino acids. The CDR3: CASITGTTNEKLFF. CDR3 DNA sequence: TGTGCCAGCATCACGGGGACCACTAATGAAAAACTGTTTTTT.

The CDR3 coding sequence is TGCAGTGCTAGACGTACAGGGGGGGCTGAAGCTTTCTTT. Its translation is CSARRTGGAEAFF. The genes are TRBV20-1 and TRBJ1-1, with 8 bases aligning to TRBD1. The CDR3 runs to 13 residues. V shed 2 bases, J shed 6 bases, and the junction held 5 bases outside the gene matches. The germline gives CDR1 DFQATT, CDR2 SNEGSKA (reference sequence).